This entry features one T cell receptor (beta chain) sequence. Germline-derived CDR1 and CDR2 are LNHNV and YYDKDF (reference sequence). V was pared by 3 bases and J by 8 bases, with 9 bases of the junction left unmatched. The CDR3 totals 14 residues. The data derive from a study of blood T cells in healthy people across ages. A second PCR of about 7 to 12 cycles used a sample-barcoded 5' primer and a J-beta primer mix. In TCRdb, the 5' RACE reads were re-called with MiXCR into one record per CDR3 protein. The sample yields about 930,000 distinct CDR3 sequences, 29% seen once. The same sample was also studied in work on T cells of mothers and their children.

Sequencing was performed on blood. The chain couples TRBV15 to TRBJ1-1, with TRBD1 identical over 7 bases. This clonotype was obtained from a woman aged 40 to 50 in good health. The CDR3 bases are TGTGCCACCAGCAGGAGACAGGGATCCCTAGAAGCTTTCTTT. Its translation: CATSRRQGSLEAFF.